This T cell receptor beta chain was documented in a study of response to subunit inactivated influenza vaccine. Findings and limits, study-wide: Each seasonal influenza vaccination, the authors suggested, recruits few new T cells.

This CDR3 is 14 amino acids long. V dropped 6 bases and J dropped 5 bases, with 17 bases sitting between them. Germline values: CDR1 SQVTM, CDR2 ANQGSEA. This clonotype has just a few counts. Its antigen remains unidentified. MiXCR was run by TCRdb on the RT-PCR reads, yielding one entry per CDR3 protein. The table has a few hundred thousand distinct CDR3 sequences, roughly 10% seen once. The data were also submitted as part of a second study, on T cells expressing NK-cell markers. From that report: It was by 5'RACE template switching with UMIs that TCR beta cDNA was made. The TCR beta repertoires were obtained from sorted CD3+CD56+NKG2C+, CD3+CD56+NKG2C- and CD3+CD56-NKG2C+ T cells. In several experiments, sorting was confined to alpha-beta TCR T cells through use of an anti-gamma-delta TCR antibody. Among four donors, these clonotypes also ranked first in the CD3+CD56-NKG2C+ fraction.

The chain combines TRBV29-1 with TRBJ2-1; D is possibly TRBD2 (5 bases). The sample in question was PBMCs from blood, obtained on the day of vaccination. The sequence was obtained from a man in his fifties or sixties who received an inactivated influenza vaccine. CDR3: CSVTGRLANNEQFF. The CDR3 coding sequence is TGCAGCGTGACCGGTAGGCTAGCTAACAATGAGCAGTTCTTC.